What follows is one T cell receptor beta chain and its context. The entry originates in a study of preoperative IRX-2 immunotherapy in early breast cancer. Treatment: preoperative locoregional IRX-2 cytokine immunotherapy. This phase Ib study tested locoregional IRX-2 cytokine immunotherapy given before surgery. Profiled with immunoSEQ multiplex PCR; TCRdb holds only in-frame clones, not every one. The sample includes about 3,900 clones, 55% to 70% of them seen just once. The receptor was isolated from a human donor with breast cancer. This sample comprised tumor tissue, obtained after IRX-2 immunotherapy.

The CDR3 DNA is TGTGCCAGCAGCCAAGAACGAGGGGGGTACACCGGGGAGCTGTTTTTT. It codes for CASSQERGGYTGELFF. The chain is built from TRBV11-3 and TRBJ2-2; D could derive from TRBD1 or TRBD2 (6 bases each). From germline, CDR1 is SGHNT and CDR2 YENEEA. V was pared by 5 bases and J by 3 bases, with 16 bases between. This CDR3 has 16 residues.